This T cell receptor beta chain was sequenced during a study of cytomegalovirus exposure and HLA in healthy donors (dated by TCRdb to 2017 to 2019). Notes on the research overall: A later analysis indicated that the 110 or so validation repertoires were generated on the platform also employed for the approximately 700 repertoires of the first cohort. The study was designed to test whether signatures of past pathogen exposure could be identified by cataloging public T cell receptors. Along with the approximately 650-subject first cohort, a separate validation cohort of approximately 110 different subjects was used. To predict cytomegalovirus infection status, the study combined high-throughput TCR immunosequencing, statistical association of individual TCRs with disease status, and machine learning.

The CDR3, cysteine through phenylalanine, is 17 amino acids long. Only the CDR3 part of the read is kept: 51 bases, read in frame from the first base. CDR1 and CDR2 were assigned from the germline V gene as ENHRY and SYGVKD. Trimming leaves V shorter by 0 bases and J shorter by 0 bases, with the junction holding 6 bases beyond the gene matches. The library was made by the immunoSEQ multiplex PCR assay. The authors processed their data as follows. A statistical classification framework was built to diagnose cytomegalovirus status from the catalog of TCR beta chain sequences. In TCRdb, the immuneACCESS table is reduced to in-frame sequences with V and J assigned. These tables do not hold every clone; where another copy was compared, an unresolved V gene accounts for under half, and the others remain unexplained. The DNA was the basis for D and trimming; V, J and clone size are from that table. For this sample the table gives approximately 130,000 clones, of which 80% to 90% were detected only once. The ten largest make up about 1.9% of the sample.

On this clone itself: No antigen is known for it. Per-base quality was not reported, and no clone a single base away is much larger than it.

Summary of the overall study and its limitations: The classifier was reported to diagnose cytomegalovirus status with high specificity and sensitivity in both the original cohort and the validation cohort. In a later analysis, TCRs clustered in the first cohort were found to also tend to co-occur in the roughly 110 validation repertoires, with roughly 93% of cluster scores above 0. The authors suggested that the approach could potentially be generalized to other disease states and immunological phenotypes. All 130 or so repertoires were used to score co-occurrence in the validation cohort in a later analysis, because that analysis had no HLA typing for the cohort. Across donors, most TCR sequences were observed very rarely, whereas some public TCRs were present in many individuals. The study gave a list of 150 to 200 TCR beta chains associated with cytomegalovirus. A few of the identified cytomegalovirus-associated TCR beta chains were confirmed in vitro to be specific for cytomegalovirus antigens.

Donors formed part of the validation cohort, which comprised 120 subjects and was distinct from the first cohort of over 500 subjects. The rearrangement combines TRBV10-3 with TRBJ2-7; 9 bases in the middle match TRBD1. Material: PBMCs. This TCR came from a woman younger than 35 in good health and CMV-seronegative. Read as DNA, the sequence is TGTGCCATCAGTGAGTCTTCCGGGACAGGGAGCTCCTACGAGCAGTACTTC. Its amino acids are CAISESSGTGSSYEQYF.